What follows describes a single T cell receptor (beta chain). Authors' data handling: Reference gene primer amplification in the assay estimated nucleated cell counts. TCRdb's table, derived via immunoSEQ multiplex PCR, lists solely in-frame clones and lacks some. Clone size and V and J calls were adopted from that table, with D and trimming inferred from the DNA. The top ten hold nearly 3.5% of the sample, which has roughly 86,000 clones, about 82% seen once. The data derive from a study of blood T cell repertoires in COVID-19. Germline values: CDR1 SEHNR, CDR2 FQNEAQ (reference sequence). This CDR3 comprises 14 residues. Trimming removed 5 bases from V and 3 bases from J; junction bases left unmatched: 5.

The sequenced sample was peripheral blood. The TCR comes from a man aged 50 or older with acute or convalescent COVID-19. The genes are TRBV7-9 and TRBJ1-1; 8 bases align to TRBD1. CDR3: CASSKTTGDTEAFF. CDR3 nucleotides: TGTGCCAGCAGCAAGACGACAGGGGACACTGAAGCTTTCTTT.